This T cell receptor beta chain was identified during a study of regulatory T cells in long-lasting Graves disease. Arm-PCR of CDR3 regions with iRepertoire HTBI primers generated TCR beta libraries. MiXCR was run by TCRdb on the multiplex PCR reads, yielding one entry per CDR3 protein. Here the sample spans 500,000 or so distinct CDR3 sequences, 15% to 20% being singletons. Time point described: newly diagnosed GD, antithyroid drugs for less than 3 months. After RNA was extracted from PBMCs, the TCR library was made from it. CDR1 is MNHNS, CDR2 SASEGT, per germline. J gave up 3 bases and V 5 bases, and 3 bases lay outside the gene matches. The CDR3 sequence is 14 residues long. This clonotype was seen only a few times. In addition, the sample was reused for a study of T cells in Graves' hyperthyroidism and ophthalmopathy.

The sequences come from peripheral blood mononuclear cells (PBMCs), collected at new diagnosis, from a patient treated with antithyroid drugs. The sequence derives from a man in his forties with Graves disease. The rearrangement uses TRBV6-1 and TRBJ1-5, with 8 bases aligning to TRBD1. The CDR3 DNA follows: TGTGCCAGCAGTAGACAGGGGAACAATCAGCCCCAGCATTTT. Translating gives CASSRQGNNQPQHF.